Reported below is one T cell receptor beta chain. The data were taken from a study of blood T cell repertoires in COVID-19. This CDR3 comprises 15 residues. With 2 bases removed from V and 4 bases from J, the gap between germline ends came to 14 bases. Germline V CDR1 and CDR2: SGHTA, FQGNSA. TCRdb's copy holds only in-frame clones and misses some; the assay was immunoSEQ multiplex PCR. The sample contains under 250,000 clones, roughly 86% of which appear only once. The specimen sequenced was peripheral blood. The rearrangement uses TRBV7-2 and TRBJ2-5; D remains unclear. This receptor was obtained from a man between 45 and 60 years old with acute or convalescent COVID-19. This chain's CDR3 is CASSLQAQAAETQYF. In DNA form, the CDR3 reads TGTGCCAGCAGCTTACAGGCCCAGGCTGCAGAGACCCAGTACTTC.